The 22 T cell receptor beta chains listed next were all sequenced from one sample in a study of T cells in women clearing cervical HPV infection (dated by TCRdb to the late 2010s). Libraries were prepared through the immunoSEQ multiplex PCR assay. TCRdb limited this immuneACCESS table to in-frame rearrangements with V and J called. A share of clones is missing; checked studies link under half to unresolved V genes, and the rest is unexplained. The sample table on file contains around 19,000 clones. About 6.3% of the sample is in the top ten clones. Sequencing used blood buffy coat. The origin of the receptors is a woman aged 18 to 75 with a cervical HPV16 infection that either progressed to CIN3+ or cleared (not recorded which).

CDR3 DNA, as far as it was read: TGTGCCAGCTCACCACGTTTTCGACAGGGGGAGTATTATGGC. As protein: CASSPRFRQGEYYG. The entire CDR3 protein is CASSPRFRQGEYYGYTF. The chain has TRBV18 and TRBJ1-2; 9 nucleotides line up with TRBD1. The CDR3 is cut off 3 residues early in the read; its end comes from the germline J gene. The junction had 11 bases not matched to a gene; V was cut back by 1 base and J by 5 bases. The germline gives CDR1 KGHSH, CDR2 LQKENI. This CDR3 has 17 residues.

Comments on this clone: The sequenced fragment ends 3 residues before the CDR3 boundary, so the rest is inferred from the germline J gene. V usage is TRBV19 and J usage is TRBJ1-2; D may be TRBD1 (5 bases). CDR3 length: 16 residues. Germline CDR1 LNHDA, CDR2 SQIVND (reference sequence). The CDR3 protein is CASSRNPMGGGDDYTF. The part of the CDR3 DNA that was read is TGTGCCAGTAGCCGAAACCCCATGGGAGGAGGGGATGAC.

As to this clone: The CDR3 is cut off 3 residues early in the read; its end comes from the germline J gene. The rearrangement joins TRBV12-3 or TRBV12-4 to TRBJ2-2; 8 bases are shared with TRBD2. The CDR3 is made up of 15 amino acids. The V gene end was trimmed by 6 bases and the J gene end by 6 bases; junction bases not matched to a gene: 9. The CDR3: CASSLFSGAPGELFF. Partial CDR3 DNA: TGTGCCAGCAGCCTCTTTAGCGGGGCTCCCGGGGAG.

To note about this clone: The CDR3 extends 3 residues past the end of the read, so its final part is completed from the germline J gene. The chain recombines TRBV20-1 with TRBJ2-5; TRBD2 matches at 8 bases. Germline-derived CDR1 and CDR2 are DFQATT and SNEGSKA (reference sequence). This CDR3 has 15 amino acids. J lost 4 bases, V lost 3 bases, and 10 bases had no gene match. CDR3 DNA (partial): TGCAGTGCTAGTATAGCGGGAAGATTTTTAGAGACC. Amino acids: CSASIAGRFLET. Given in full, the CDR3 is CSASIAGRFLETQYF.

Incomplete CDR3 DNA: TGCAGTGCTAGAGCCAGATATGGC. Encoded protein: CSARARYG. The entire CDR3 sequence reads CSARARYGYTF. The chain joins TRBV20-1 to TRBJ1-2, with D unresolved. The read ends 3 residues early relative to the CDR3; the germline J gene fills the gap. The germline gives CDR1 DFQATT, CDR2 SNEGSKA (reference sequence). Trimming took off 1 base at V and 5 bases at J, with 5 bases between the two ends. The CDR3 covers 11 residues.

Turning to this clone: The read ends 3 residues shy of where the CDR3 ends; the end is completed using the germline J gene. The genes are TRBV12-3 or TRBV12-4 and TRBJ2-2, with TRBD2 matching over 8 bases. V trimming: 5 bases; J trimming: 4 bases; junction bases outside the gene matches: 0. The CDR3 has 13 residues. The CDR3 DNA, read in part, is TGTGCCAGCAGTACTAGCGGCACCGGGGAG. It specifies CASSTSGTGE. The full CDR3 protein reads CASSTSGTGELFF.

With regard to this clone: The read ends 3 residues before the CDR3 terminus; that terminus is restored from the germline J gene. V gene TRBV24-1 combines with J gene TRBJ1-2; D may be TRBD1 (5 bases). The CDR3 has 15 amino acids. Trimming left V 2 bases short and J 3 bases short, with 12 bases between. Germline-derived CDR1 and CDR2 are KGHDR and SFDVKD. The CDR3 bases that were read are TGTGCCACCAGTGATTCCACGACAGATTACTATGGC. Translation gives CATSDSTTDYYG. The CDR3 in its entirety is CATSDSTTDYYGYTF.

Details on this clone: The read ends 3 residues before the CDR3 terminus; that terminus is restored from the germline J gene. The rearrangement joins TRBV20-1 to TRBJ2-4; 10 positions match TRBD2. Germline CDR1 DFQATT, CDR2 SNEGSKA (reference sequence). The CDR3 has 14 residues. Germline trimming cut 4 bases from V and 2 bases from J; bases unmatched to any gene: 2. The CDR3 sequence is CSAISGRTKNIQYF. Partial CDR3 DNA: TGCAGTGCTATTAGCGGGAGGACCAAAAACATT.

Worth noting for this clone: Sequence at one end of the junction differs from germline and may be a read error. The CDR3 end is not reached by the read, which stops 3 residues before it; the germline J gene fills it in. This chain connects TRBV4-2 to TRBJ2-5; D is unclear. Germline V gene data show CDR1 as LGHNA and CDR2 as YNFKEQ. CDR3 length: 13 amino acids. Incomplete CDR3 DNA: TGCGCCAGCAGCCAAGATTACGCGGAGACC. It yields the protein CASSQDYAET. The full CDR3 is CASSQDYAETQYF.

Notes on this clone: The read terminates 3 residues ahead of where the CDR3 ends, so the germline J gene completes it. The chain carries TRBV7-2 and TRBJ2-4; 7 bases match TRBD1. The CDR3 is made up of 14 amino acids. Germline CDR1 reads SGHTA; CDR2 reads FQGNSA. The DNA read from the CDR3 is TGTGCCAGCAGCTTAGCGAGACAGGGCCTGGCT. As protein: CASSLARQGLA. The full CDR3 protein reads CASSLARQGLAQYF.

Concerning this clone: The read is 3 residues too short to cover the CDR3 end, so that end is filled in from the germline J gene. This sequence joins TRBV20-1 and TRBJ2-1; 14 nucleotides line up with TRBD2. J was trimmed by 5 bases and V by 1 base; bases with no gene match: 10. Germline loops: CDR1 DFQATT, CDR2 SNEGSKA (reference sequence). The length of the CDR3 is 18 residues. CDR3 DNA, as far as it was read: TGCAGTGCTAGAGGGACTAGCGGGAGGCTGGGGGGTAACAATGAG. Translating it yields CSARGTSGRLGGNNE. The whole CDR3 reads CSARGTSGRLGGNNEQFF.

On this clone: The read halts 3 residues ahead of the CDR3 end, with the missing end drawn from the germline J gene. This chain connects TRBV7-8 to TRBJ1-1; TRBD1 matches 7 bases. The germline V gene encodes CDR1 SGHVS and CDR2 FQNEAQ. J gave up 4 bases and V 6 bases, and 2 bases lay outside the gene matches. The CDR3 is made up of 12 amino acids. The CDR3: CASRRQGTEAFF. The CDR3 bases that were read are TGTGCCAGCAGGAGACAGGGCACTGAA. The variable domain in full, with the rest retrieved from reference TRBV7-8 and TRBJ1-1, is GAGVSQSPRYKVAKRGQDVALRCDPISGHVSLFWYQQALGQGPEFLTYFQNEAQLDKSGLPSDRFFAERPEGSVSTLKIQRTQQEDSAVYLCASRRQGTEAFFGQGTRLTVV.

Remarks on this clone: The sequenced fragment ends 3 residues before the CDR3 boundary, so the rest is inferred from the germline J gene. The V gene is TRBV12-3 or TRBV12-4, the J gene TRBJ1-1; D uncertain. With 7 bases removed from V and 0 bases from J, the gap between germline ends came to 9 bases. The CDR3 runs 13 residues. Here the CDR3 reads CASKADLNTEAFF. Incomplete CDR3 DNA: TGTGCCAGCAAGGCAGATCTGAACACTGAA.

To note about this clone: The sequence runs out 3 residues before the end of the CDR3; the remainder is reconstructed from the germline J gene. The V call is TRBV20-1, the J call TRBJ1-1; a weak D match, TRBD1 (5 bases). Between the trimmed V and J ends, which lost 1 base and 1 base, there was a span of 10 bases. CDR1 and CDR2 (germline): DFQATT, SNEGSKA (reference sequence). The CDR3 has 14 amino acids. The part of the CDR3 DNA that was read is TGCAGTGCTAGAGGGGGCACAGCGAACACTGAA. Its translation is CSARGGTANTE. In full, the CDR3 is CSARGGTANTEAFF.

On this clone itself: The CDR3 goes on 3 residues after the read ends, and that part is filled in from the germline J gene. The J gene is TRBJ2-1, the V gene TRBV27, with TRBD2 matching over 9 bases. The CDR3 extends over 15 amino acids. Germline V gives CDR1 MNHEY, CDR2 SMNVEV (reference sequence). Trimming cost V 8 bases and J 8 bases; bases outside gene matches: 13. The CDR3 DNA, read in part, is TGTGCCAGCTCATTGGGTCTAGCGGGAAACTATGAG. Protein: CASSLGLAGNYE. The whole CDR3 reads CASSLGLAGNYEQFF.

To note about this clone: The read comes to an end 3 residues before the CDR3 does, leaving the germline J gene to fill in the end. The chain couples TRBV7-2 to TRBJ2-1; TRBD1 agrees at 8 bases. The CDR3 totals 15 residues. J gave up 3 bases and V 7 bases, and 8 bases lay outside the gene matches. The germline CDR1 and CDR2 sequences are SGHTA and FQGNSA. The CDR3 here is CASTQVGQGYNEQFF. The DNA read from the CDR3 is TGTGCCAGCACCCAAGTTGGACAGGGCTACAATGAG.

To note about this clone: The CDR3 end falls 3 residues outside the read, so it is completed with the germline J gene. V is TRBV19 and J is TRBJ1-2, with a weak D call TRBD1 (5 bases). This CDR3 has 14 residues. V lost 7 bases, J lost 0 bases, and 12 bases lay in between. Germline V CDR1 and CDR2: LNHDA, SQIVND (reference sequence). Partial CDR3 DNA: TGTGCCAGTACCAGGGAGCTCTCTAACTATGGC. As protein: CASTRELSNYG. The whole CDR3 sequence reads CASTRELSNYGYTF.

CDR3 DNA, as far as it was read: TGTGCCAGCAGTTTTGACTCCGGGTGGACAGATACG. Protein: CASSFDSGWTDT. The full CDR3 sequence reads CASSFDSGWTDTQYF. This chain uses TRBV27 with TRBJ2-3; no clear D. The observed sequence ends 3 residues before the CDR3 terminus, with the missing tail filled in from the germline J gene. The CDR3 runs 15 residues. Per the germline V gene, CDR1 is MNHEY and CDR2 is SMNVEV (reference sequence). Trimming took 3 bases from V and 3 from J, leaving 13 bases between them.

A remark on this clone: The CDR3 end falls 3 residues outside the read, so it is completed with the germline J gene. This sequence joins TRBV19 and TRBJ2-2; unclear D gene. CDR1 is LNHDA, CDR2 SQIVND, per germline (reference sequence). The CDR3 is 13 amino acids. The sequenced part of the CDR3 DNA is TGTGCCAGTCGTCTCTCCTATAATTCACCG. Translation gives CASRLSYNSP. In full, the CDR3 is CASRLSYNSPLFF.

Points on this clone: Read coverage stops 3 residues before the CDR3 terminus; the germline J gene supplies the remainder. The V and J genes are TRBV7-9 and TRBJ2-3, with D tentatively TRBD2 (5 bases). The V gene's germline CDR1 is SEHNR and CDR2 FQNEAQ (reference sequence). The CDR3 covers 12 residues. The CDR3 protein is CASSPSGETQYF. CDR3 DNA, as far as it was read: TGTGCCAGCAGCCCTTCCGGGGAGACG.

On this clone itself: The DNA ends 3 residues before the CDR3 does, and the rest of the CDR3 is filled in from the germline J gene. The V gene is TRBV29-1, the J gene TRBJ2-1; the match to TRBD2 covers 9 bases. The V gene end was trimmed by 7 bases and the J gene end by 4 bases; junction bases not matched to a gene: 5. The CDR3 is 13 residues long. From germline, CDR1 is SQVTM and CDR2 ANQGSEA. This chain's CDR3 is CSALAGTYNEQFF. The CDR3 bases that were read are TGCAGCGCTCTAGCGGGAACATACAATGAG.

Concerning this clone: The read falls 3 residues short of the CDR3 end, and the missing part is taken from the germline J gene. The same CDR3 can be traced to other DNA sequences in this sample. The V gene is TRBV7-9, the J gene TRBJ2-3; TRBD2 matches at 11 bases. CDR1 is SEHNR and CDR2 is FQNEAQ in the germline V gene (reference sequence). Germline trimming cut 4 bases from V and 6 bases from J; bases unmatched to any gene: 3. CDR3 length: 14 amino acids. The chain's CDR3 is CASSYSGRADTQYF. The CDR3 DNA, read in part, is TGTGCCAGCAGCTATAGCGGGAGGGCGGATACG. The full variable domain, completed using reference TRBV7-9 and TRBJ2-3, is DTGVSQNPRHKITKRGQNVTFRCDPISEHNRLYWYRQTLGQGPEFLTYFQNEAQLEKSRLLSDRFSAERPKGSFSTLEIQRTEQGDSAMYLCASSYSGRADTQYFGPGTRLTVL.